The following is a T cell receptor (beta chain) sequence with its context. The data originate from a study of blood T cell repertoires in COVID-19. Turning to the study itself: Two negative PCRs, clearance, or symptom resolution had been documented for recovered Cohort 3 donors.

The assay was immunoSEQ multiplex PCR, and TCRdb's table has in-frame clones only and misses some. Of a few hundred thousand clones in the sample, 88% are singletons; the top ten hold approximately 2%. The CDR3 is 15 amino acids. CDR1 is LNHDA, CDR2 SQIVND, per germline (reference sequence). After removal of 6 bases from V and 4 bases from J, the junction contained 9 bases not matched to a gene. Allocation to cohorts depended on clinical history reported by the participants. Sequencing used PBMCs or T cells enriched from blood (not recorded which). The sequence derives from a woman aged 55-75 years in a cohort exposed to, infected with or recovered from COVID-19 (not recorded which). The chain carries TRBV19 and TRBJ1-2, with TRBD1 identical over 9 bases. The CDR3 bases are TGTGCCAGTAGAGAAACCGGGACAGGGTCCTATGGCTACACCTTC. It encodes CASRETGTGSYGYTF.